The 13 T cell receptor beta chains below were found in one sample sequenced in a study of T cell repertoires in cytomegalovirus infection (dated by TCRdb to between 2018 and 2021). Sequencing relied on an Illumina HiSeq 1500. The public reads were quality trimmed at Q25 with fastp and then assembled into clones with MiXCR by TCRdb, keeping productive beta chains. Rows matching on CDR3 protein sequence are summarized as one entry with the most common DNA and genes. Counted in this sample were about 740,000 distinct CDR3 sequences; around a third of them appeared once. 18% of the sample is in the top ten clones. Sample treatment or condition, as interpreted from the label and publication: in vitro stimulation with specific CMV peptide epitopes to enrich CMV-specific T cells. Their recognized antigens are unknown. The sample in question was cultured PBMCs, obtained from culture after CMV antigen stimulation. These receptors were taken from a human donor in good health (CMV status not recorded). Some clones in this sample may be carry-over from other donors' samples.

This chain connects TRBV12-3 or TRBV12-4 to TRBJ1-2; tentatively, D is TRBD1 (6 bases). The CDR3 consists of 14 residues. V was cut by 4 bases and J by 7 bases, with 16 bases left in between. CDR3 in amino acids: CASSYRASSGGYTF. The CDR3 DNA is TGTGCCAGCAGTTACAGGGCCTCTTCTGGTGGCTACACCTTC.

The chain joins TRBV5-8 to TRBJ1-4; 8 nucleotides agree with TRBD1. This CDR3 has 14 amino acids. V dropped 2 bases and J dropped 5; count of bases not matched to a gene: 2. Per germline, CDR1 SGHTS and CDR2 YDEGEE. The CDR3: CASSFWDRNEKLFF. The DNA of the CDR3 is TGTGCCAGCAGCTTTTGGGACAGGAATGAAAAACTGTTTTTT.

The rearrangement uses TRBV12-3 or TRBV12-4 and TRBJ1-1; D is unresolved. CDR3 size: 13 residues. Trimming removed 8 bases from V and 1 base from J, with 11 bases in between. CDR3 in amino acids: CASLLVPNTEAFF. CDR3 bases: TGTGCCAGCCTCCTCGTCCCGAACACTGAAGCTTTCTTT.

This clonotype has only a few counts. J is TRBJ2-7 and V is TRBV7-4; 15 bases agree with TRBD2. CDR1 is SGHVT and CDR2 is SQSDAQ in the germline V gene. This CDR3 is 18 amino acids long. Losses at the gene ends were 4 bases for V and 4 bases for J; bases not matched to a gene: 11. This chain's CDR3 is CASSSLTGTSGRMYEQYF. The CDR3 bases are TGTGCCAGCAGCTCGCTAACTGGGACTAGCGGGAGGATGTACGAGCAGTACTTC.

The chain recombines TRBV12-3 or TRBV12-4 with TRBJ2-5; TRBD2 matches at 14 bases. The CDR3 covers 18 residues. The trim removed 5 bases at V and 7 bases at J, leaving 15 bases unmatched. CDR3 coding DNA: TGTGCCAGCAGTCCTAGATCGGGACTAGCGGGGGCAAGAGGGACCCAGTACTTC. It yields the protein CASSPRSGLAGARGTQYF.

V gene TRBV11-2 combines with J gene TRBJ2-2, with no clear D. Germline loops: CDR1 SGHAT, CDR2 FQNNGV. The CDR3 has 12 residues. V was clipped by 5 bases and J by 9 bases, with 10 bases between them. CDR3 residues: CASSLFSWELFF. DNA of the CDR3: TGTGCCAGCAGCCTCTTCTCCTGGGAGCTGTTTTTT.

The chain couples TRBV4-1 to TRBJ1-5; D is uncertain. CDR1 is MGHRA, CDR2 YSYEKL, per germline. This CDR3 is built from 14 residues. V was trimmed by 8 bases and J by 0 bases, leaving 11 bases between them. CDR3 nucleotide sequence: TGCGCCAGCTTGAGTCATCATAGCAATCAGCCCCAGCATTTT. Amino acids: CASLSHHSNQPQHF.

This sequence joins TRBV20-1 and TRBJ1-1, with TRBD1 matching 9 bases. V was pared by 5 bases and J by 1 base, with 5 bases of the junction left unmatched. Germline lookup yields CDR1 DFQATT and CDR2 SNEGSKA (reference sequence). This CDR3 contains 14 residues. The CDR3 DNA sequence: TGCAGTGCTGGCCGGACAGGGGCGAACACTGAAGCTTTCTTT. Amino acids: CSAGRTGANTEAFF.

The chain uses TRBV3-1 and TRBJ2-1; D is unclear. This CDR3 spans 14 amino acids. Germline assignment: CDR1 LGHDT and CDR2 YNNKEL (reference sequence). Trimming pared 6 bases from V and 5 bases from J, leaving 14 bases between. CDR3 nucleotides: TGTGCCAGCAGACAAAACACGTGGGACAATGAGCAGTTCTTC. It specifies CASRQNTWDNEQFF.

The CDR3 protein is CAITGTSSTDTQYF. The CDR3 nucleotides read TGTGCCATCACGGGGACTTCTAGCACAGATACGCAGTATTTT. V is TRBV10-3 and J is TRBJ2-3; the D gene is possibly TRBD2 (6 bases). Germline assignment: CDR1 ENHRY and CDR2 SYGVKD. This CDR3 has 14 amino acids. The germline V and J ends were trimmed by 7 bases and 0 bases, with 11 bases remaining between them.

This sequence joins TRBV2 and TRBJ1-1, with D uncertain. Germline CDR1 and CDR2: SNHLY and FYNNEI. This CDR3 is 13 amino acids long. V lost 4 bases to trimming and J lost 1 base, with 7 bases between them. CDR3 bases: TGTGCCAGCAGTGCAGAAGGGAACACTGAAGCTTTCTTT. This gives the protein CASSAEGNTEAFF.

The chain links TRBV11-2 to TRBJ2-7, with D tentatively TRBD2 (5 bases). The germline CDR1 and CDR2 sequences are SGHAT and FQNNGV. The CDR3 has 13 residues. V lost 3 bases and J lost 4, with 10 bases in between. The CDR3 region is CASSFNSGYEQYF. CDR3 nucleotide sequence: TGTGCCAGCAGCTTTAACAGCGGTTACGAGCAGTACTTC. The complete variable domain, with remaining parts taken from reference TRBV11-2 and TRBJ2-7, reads EAGVAQSPRYKIIEKRQSVAFWCNPISGHATLYWYQQILGQGPKLLIQFQNNGVVDDSQLPKDRFSAERLKGVDSTLKIQPAKLEDSAVYLCASSFNSGYEQYFGPGTRLTVT.

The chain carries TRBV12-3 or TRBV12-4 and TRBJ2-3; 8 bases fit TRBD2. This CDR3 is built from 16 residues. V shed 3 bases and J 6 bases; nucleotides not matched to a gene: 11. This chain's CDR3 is CASSLVTGGEVDTQYF. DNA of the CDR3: TGTGCCAGCAGTTTGGTAACGGGGGGGGAGGTCGATACGCAGTATTTT.